This T cell receptor (beta chain) appears in the sequencing data of a study of blood T cells in healthy people across ages (dated by TCRdb to 2013 to 2016). The study in broad terms: In model experiments, template switching captured about one uniquely barcoded TCR beta cDNA molecule for every two T cells. To track age-related changes in TCR beta repertoire diversity, the study relied on deep sequencing normalized with unique cDNA molecular identifiers. The donors were divided into four age groups: young (average around 15 years), middle-aged (about 41), aged (approximately 62) and long-lived (roughly 88). To avoid experimental bias, donors of different ages were distributed randomly across sequencing lanes. Two additional independent replicas of 1 million unique cDNA reads from the same blood draw were analyzed for two donors (one aged 18 to 29 and one aged 80 or older).

The donors were 40 or so Caucasian individuals from Russia, aged roughly 6 to 100 years, who were systemically healthy. Each donor gave about 9.8 milliliters of peripheral blood, drawn into EDTA-treated Vacutainer tubes. Ficoll-Paque density-gradient centrifugation was used to isolate PBMCs, with at least 6.5 million per sample. Total RNA, at least 5 micrograms per sample, was extracted from PBMCs with Trizol reagent. For every donor, an aliquot of PBMCs went through flow cytometry to measure the percentages of naive CD45RAhigh/CD27high T cells. The CDR3 contains 13 residues, cysteine and phenylalanine counted. The entry retains the CDR3 DNA only, 39 bases that are in frame from base 1. Trimmed from V: 4 bases; trimmed from J: 6 bases; junction bases lacking a gene match: 4. The germline V gene (reference sequence) yields DFQATT for CDR1 and SNEGSKA for CDR2. Receptor amplification or capture employed 5' RACE. Sequenced on an Illumina HiSeq 2500. A second roughly 6 to 12 cycle PCR used a sample-barcoded 5' primer and a J-beta primer mix. Each TCR beta cDNA molecule received a unique molecular identifier from a template-switch 5' adaptor carrying 12 random nucleotides. Each sample yielded at least 2.5 million CDR3-containing paired-end reads. The Mint cDNA synthesis kit, primed by a TRBC-specific oligonucleotide, was used to synthesize first-strand cDNA from all RNA. After uracil-DNA glycosylase treatment, a first 18-cycle PCR used universal primers M1SS and BC2_uni_R on all cDNA. The original pipeline was this. Normalization of each sample was performed by random selection of 1 million high-quality reads, each carrying a distinct molecular identifier. Instead of being binned into consensus sequences, reads with shared molecular identifiers were discarded. MiTCR, set to a Q25 quality threshold and the strictest error-elimination algorithm, was used for CDR3 identification, clonotype clustering and error correction. A nonparametric unseen species model with Euler transformation was used to estimate a lower bound on total TCR beta diversity. Clones were called with MiXCR by TCRdb after fastp trimmed the public reads at Q25, and only in-frame beta chains were retained. Each entry merges the rows of one CDR3 protein and shows their most common DNA and genes. The V and J calls were determined by TCRdb, not by the authors. This sample is represented by fewer than 1 million distinct CDR3 sequences; about 42% of them were singletons. Clones ranked in the top ten supply about 19% of the sample.

On the study overall, not on this receptor specifically: Conclusive comparison of naive and antigen-experienced compartments was prevented by the profiling of bulk unsorted PBMCs. Donor CMV infection status was unknown, potentially confounding age-related changes in expanded clonotypes. Observed TCR beta diversity correlated strongly with the percentage of naive T cells measured by flow cytometry. Total diversity estimates from one million sequenced T cells were considered lower bounds and underestimates. Observed TCR beta diversity per million T cells fell roughly linearly with age, and a significant reduction was already apparent by age around 40. Compared with the aged group, the long-lived group had more naive CD4+ T cells, fewer expanded clones and increased TCR diversity, a pattern suggesting age selection.

This clonotype was detected only a few times. Its antigen is still unknown. One base away there is no much larger clone; base qualities are not given. The rearrangement combines TRBV20-1 with TRBJ1-4; TRBD1 fits 8 bases in the junction. This sequence was found in a man aged 55-75 years in good health. The specimen sequenced was blood. The CDR3 is CSATGGGDEKLFF. In nucleotide form, the sequence is TGCAGTGCTACAGGGGGCGGGGATGAAAAACTGTTTTTT.